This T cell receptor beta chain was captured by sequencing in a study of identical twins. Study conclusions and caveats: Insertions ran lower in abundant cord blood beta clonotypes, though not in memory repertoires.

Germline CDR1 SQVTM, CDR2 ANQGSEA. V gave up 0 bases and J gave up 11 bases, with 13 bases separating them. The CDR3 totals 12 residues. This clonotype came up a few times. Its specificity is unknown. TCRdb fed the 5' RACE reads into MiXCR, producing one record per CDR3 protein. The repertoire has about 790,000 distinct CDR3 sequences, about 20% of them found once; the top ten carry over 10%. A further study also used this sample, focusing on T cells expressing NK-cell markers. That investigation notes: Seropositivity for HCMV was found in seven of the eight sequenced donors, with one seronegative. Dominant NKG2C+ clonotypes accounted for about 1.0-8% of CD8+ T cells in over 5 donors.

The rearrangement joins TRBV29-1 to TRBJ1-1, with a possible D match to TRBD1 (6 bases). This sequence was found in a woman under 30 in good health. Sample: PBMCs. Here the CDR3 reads CSVEDLDQGAFF. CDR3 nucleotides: TGCAGCGTTGAAGATCTGGACCAGGGGGCTTTCTTT.